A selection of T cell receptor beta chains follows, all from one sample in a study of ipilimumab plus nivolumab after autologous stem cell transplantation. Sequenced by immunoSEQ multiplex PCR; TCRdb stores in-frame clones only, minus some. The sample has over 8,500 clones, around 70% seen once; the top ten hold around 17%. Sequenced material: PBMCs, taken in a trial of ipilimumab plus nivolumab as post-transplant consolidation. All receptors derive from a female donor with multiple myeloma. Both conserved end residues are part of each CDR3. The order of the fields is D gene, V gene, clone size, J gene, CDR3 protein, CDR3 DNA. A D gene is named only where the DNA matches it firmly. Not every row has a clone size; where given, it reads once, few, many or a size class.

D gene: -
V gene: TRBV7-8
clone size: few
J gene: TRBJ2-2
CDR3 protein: CASSLQGSTGELFF
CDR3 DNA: TGTGCCAGCAGCTTGCAGGGGAGCACCGGGGAGCTGTTTTTT

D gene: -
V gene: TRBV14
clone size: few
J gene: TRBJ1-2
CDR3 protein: CASSQEENRGDGYTF
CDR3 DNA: TGTGCCAGCAGCCAAGAGGAGAATAGGGGGGACGGCTACACCTTC

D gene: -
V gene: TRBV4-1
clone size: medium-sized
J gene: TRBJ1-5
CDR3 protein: CASSPTGSHQPQHF
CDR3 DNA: TGCGCCAGCAGCCCTACAGGGAGTCATCAGCCCCAGCATTTT

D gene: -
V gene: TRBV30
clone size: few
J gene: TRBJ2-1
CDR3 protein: CAWSGVVQFF
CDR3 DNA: TGTGCCTGGAGTGGGGTGGTGCAGTTCTTC

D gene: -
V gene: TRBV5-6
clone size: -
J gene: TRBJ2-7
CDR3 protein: CASSLGTHYEQYF
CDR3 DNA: TGTGCCAGCAGCTTGGGTACCCACTACGAGCAGTACTTC

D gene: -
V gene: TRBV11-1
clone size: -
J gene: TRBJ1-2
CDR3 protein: CASRTLGGEEGHTF
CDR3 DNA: TGTGCCAGCCGAACACTAGGAGGGGAAGAGGGCCACACCTTC

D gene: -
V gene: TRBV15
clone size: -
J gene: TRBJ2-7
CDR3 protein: CATKREYQSSYEQYF
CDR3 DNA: TGTGCCACCAAGAGGGAGTATCAGAGCTCCTACGAGCAGTACTTC

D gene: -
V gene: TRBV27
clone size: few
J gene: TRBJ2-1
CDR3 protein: CASSFPNNEQFF
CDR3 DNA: TGTGCCAGCAGTTTCCCCAACAATGAGCAGTTCTTC

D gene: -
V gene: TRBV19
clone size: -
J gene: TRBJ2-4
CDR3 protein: CASSMGAGGRQNIQYF
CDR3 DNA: TGTGCCAGTAGTATGGGGGCCGGCGGGAGACAAAACATTCAGTACTTC

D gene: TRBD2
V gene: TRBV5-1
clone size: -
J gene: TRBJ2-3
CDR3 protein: CASSLATSGRSDTQYF
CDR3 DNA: TGCGCCAGCAGCTTGGCTACTAGCGGGAGATCAGATACGCAGTATTTT

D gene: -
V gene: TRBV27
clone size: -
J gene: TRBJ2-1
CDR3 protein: CASSTPQNEQFF
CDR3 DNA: TGTGCCAGCAGTACCCCACAGAATGAGCAGTTCTTC

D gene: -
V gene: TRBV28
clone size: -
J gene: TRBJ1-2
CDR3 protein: CASSLADGSYGYTF
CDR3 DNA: TGTGCCAGCAGTTTAGCGGATGGGTCTTATGGCTACACCTTC

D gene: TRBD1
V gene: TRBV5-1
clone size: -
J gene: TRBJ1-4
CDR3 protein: CASSLRTGDEKLFF
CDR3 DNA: TGCGCCAGCAGCTTGCGGACAGGGGACGAAAAACTGTTTTTT

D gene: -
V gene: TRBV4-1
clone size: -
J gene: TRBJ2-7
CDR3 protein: CASSRLGSSYEQYF
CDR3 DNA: TGCGCCAGCAGCCGGCTGGGGAGCTCCTACGAGCAGTACTTC

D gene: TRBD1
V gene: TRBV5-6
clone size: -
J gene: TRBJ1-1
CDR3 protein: CASSGGQGDTEAFF
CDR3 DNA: TGTGCCAGCAGCGGGGGACAGGGGGACACTGAAGCTTTCTTT

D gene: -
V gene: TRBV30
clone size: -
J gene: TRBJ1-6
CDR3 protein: CAWKQGWNSPLHF
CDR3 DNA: TGTGCCTGGAAACAGGGCTGGAATTCACCCCTCCACTTT

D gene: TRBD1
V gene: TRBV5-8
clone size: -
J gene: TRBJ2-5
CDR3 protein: CASSLSNRGQRETQYF
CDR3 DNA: TGTGCCAGCAGCTTGAGTAACAGGGGGCAACGGGAGACCCAGTACTTC

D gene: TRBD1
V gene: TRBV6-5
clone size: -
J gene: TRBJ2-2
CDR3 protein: CASSLDRVGTGELFF
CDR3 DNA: TGTGCCAGCAGTTTAGACAGGGTGGGGACCGGGGAGCTGTTTTTT

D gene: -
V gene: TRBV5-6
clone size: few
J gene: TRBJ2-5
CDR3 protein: CASSPRWGYSETQYF
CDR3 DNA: TGTGCCAGCAGCCCTCGATGGGGGTATTCTGAGACCCAGTACTTC

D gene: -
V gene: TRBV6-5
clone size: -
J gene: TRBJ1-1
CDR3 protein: CASSGAGTEAFF
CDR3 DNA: TGTGCCAGCTCTGGGGCCGGGACTGAAGCTTTCTTT

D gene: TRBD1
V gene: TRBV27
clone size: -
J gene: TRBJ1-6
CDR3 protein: CASARTGVGNSPLHF
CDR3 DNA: TGTGCCAGCGCCCGGACAGGGGTGGGAAATTCACCCCTCCACTTT

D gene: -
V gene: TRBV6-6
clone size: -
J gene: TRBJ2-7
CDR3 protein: CASSYSQGRYEQYF
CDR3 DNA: TGTGCCAGCAGTTACTCGCAGGGGCGCTACGAGCAGTACTTC

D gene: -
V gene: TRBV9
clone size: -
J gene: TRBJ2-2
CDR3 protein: CASSEGPGFTGELFF
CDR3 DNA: TGTGCCAGCAGCGAGGGCCCCGGCTTTACCGGGGAGCTGTTTTTT

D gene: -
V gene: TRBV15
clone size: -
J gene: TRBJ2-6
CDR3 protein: CATSRSAYSGANVLTF
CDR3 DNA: TGTGCCACCAGCAGAAGCGCCTACTCTGGGGCCAACGTCCTGACTTTC

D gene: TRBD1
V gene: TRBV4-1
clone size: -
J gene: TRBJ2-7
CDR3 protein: CASSQPGTGINEQYF
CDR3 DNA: TGCGCCAGCAGCCAACCTGGGACAGGGATCAACGAGCAGTACTTC

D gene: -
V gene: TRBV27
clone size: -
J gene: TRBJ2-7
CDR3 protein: CASSFPGYEQYF
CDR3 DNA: TGTGCCAGCAGTTTCCCGGGGTACGAGCAGTACTTC

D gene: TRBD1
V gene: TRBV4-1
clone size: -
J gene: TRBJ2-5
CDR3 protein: CASSHRYQGDGETQYF
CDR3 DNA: TGCGCCAGCAGCCACCGTTACCAGGGGGACGGAGAGACCCAGTACTTC

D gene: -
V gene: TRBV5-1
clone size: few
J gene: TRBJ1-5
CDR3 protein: CASSLGPSPYPQHF
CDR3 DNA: TGCGCCAGCAGCTTGGGCCCGTCCCCATATCCCCAGCATTTT

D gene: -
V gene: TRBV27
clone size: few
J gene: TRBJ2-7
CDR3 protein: CATKAGAQGVYEQYF
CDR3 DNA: TGTGCCACCAAGGCAGGAGCCCAGGGAGTCTACGAGCAGTACTTC

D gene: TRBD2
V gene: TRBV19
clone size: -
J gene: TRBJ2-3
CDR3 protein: CASSTGLAGDTDTQYF
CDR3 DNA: TGTGCCAGTAGTACAGGACTAGCGGGAGACACAGATACGCAGTATTTT

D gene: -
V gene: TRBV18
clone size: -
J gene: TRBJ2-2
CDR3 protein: CASSPPATGTGELFF
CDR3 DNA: TGTGCCAGCTCACCCCCAGCCACGGGGACCGGGGAGCTGTTTTTT

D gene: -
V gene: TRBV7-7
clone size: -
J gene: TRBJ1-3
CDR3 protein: CASSLAGGDGNTIYF
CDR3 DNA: TGTGCTAGCAGCTTAGCGGGAGGGGACGGAAACACCATATATTTT

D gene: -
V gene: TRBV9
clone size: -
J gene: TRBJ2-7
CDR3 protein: CASSVGRGQGYEQYF
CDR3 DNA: TGTGCCAGCAGCGTAGGTCGAGGGCAGGGCTACGAGCAGTACTTC

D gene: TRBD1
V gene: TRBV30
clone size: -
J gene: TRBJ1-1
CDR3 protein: CAWDRGLDDTEAFF
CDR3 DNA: TGTGCCTGGGACAGGGGCCTGGACGACACTGAAGCTTTCTTT

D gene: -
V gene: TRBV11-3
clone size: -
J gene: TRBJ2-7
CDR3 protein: CASSLDKTNSYEQYF
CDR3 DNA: TGTGCCAGCAGCTTAGACAAAACTAACTCCTACGAGCAGTACTTC

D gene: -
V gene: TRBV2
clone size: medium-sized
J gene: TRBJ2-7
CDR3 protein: CASRSRDIPYEQYF
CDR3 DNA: TGTGCCAGCAGAAGCCGGGACATACCCTACGAGCAGTACTTC

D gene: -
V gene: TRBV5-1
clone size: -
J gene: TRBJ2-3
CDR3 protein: CASSLGREGLDTQYF
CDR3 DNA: TGCGCCAGCAGCTTGGGGCGGGAAGGATTAGATACGCAGTATTTT